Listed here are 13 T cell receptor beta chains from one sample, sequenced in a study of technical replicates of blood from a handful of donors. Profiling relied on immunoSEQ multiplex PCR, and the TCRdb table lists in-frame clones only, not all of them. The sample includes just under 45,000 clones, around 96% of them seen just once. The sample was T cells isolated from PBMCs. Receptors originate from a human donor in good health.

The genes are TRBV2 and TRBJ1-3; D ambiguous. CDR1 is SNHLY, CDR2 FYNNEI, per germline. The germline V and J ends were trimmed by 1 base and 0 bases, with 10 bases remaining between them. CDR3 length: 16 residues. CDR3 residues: CASSEEGGFSGNTIYF. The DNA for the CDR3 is TGTGCCAGCAGTGAAGAGGGAGGGTTCTCTGGAAACACCATATATTTT.

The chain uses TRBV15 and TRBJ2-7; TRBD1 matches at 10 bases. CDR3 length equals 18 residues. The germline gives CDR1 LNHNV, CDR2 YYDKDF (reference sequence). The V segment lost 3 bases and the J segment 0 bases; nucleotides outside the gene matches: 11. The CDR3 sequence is CATSRFLPGTGVSYEQYF. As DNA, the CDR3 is TGTGCCACCAGCAGGTTTCTTCCCGGGACAGGGGTCTCCTACGAGCAGTACTTC.

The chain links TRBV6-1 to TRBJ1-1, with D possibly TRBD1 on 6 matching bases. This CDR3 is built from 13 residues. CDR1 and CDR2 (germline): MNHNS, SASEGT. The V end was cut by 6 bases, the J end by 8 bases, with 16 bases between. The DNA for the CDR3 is TGTGCCAGCAGCCCGACAGGAGACATAGAAGCTTTCTTT. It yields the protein CASSPTGDIEAFF.

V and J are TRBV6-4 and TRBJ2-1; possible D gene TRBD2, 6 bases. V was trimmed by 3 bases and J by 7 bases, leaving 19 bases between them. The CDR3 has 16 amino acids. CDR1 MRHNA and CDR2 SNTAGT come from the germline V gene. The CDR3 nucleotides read TGTGCCAGCAGTGAGGAAGCGGGCCAGGGTGGGAATGAGCAGTTCTTC. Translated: CASSEEAGQGGNEQFF.

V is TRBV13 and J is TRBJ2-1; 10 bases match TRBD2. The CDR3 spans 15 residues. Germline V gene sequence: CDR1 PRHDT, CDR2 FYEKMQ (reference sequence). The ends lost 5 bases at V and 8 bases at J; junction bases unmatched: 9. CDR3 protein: CASSPQAGGPDEQFF. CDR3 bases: TGTGCCAGCAGCCCCCAAGCGGGAGGGCCGGATGAGCAGTTCTTC.

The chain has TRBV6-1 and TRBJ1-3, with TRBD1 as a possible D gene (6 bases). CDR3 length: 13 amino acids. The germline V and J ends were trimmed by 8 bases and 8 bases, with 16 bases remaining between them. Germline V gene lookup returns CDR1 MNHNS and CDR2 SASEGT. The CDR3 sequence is CASWFIAGDTIYF. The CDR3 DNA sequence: TGTGCCAGCTGGTTTATCGCAGGGGACACCATATATTTT.

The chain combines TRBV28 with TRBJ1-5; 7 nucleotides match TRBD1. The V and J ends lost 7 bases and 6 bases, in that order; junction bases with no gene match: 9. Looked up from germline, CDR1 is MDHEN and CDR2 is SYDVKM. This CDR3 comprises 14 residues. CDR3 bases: TGTGCCAGCACAGTTCGACAGGGAGGTCAGCCCCAGCATTTT. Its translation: CASTVRQGGQPQHF.

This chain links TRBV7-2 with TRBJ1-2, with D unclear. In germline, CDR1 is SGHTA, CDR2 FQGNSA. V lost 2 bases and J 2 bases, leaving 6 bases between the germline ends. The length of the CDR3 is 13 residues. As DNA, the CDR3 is TGTGCCAGCAGCTTAACGGTAAACTATGGCTACACCTTC. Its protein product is CASSLTVNYGYTF.

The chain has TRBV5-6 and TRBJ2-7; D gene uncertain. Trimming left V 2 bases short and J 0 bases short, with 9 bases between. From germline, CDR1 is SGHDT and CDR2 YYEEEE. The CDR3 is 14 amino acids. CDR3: CASSFSSDSYEQYF. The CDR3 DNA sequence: TGTGCCAGCAGCTTTAGCTCGGACTCCTACGAGCAGTACTTC.

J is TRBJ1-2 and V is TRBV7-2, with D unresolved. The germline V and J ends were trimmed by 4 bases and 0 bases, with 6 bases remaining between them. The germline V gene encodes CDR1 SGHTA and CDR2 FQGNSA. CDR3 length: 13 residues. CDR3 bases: TGTGCCAGCAGCTCGTTCCCTAACTATGGCTACACCTTC. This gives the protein CASSSFPNYGYTF. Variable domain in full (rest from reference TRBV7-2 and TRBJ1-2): GAGVSQSPSNKVTEKGKDVELRCDPISGHTALYWYRQSLGQGLEFLIYFQGNSAPDKSGLPSDRFSAERTGGSVSTLTIQRTQQEDSAVYLCASSSFPNYGYTFGSGTRLTVV.

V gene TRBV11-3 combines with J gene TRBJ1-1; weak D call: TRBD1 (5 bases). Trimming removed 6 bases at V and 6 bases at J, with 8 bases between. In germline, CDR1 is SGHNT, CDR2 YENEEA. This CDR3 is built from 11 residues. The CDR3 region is CASRSRAEAFF. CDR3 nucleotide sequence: TGTGCCAGCAGATCCAGGGCTGAAGCTTTCTTT.

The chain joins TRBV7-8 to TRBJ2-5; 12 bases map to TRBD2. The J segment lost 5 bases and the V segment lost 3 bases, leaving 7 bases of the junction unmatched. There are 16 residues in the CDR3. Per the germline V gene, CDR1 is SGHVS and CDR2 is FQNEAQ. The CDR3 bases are TGTGCCAGCAGCTTTGCTAGCGGGAGGGCCGTGGAGACCCAGTACTTC. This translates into CASSFASGRAVETQYF.

The CDR3 spells CASSGQGTDTQYF. The DNA for the CDR3 is TGCGCCAGCAGCGGTCAGGGCACAGATACGCAGTATTTT. The rearrangement joins TRBV5-1 to TRBJ2-3; unclear D gene. CDR3 length: 13 residues. Trimming removed 4 bases at V and 1 base at J, with 7 bases between. Germline V gives CDR1 SGHRS, CDR2 YFSETQ. The whole variable domain, remainder taken from reference TRBV5-1 and TRBJ2-3, is KAGVTQTPRYLIKTRGQQVTLSCSPISGHRSVSWYQQTPGQGLQFLFEYFSETQRNKGNFPGRFSGRQFSNSRSEMNVSTLELGDSALYLCASSGQGTDTQYFGPGTRLTVL.